This T cell receptor beta chain was found in a study of cytomegalovirus exposure and HLA in healthy donors. On the study more broadly: The Caucasian-associated ancestry cluster contained about four fifths of the approximately 400 genotyped donors. Findings of the study overall: In a later analysis, TCR beta V- and J-gene trimming showed a link to a missense DCLRE1C variant. Solely CMV serostatus was available to characterize immune exposure. Equally common other TCR beta chains were less clonally expanded than HLA-associated ones, a later analysis found.

Of note for this clone: The target antigen is unknown.

Both 60 Vbeta primers and 13 Jbeta primers went into the PCR. The data were produced by immunoSEQ multiplex PCR, yet TCRdb's version contains in-frame clones alone and is incomplete. The sample has tens of thousands of clones; more than 70% are singletons. Germline values: CDR1 GTSNPN, CDR2 SVGIG (reference sequence). The CDR3 is made up of 14 amino acids. Trimming removed 4 bases from V and 2 bases from J; junction bases left unmatched: 4. The chain links TRBV30 to TRBJ2-1, with 8 bases aligning to TRBD1. The receptor's source is a man aged 30 to 39 in good health and CMV-seronegative. Sequenced sample: PBMCs. The DNA for the CDR3 is TGTGCCTGGAAAACAGGGGGGCCCTACAATGAGCAGTTCTTC. It yields the protein CAWKTGGPYNEQFF.